Sequencing of this TCR beta chain was carried out in a study of regulatory T cells in long-lasting Graves disease. Study outcomes and limitations: The number of shared public clonotypes was higher in persistent patients (approximately 2,600) than new patients (about 910).

The time point: newly diagnosed GD, antithyroid drugs for less than 3 months. From PBMCs, RNA was extracted and then used to make the TCR library. The table lists this clonotype with many counts. What it binds is unknown. Building the TCR beta libraries relied on iRepertoire HTBI primers, and CDR3 regions underwent Arm-PCR. Each CDR3 protein gets one entry after TCRdb re-called the multiplex PCR reads with MiXCR. The data show 680,000 or so distinct CDR3 sequences, approximately 15% seen once. These data were likewise used in another study, on T cells in Graves' hyperthyroidism and ophthalmopathy. As that study records: Carried out on the TCR CDR3, a first-round RT-PCR used the HTBI primer set.

The receptor comes from a woman aged 30 to 39 with Graves disease. Specimen: peripheral blood mononuclear cells (PBMCs), collected at new diagnosis, from a patient treated with antithyroid drugs.

The CDR3 spells CASSLQNTIYF. For the CDR3, the DNA is TGTGCCAGCAGCTTACAAAACACCATATATTTT. V usage is TRBV7-2 and J usage is TRBJ1-3; D is ambiguous. Trimming took off 2 bases at V and 6 bases at J, with 2 bases between the two ends. Germline V gene data show CDR1 as SGHTA and CDR2 as FQGNSA. CDR3 size: 11 residues.